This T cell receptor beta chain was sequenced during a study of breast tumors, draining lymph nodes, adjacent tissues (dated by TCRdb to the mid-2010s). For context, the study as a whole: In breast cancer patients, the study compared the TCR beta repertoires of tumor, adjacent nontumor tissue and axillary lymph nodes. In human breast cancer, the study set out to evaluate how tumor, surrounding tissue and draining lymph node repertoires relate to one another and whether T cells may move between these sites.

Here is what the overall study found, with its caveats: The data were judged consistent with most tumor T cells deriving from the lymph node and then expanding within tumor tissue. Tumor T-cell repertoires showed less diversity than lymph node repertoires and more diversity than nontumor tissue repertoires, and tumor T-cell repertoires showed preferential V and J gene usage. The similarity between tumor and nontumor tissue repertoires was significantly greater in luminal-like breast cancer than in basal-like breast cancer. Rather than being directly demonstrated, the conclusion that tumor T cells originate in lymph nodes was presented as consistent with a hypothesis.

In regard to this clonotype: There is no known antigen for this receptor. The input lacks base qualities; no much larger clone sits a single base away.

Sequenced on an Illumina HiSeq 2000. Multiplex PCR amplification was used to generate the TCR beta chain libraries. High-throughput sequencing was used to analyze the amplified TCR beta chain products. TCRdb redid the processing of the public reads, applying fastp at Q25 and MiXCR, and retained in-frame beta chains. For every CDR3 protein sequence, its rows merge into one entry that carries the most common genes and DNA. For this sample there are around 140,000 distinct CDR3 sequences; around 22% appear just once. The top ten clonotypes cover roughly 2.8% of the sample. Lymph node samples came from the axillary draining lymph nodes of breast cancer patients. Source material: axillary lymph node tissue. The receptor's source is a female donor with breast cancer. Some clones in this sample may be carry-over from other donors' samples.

The base sequence is TGTGCCTGGAGCCCGGGACGACGACAGGGCCACGAGCAGTACTTC. This yields the protein CAWSPGRRQGHEQYF. This receptor chain uses TRBV30 and TRBJ2-7; TRBD1 fits 7 bases in the junction. The CDR1 and CDR2 encoded by the germline V gene (reference sequence) are GTSNPN and SVGIG. Taken from cysteine to phenylalanine, the CDR3 has 15 residues. Only the CDR3 DNA is retained, 45 bases long and in frame from the first base. The germline V and J ends show losses of 3 bases and 5 bases respectively, and no gene match explains 13 bases of the junction. Reference TRBV30 and TRBJ2-7 genes cover what lies past the CDR3, so the full variable domain is SQTIHQWPATLVQPVGSPLSLECTVEGTSNPNLYWYRQAAGRGLQLLFYSVGIGQISSEVPQNLSASRPQDRQFILSSKKLLLSDSGFYLCAWSPGRRQGHEQYFGPGTRLTVT.